Listed here are 3 T cell receptor beta chains from one sample, sequenced in a study of neoadjuvant anti-PD-1 for oral cavity cancer. Libraries were prepared by immunoSEQ multiplex PCR; TCRdb keeps only in-frame clonotypes and omits some of them. This sample has over 13,000 clones, with under 75% found just once. Time point of the sample: after neoadjuvant nivolumab, at surgical resection. The specimen comprised PBMCs, sampled after nivolumab (anti-PD-1) treatment. The receptors derive from a person aged 40 to 85 with oral cavity squamous cell carcinoma.

The chain is built from TRBV18 and TRBJ1-2; D unclear. This CDR3 has 13 amino acids. Germline CDR1 is KGHSH and CDR2 is LQKENI. Trimming removed 0 bases at V and 4 bases at J, with 6 bases between. CDR3 loop: CASSPPAFYGYTF. Written as DNA, the CDR3 is TGTGCCAGCTCACCACCAGCTTTCTATGGCTACACCTTC. Together with reference TRBV18 and TRBJ1-2, the CDR3 gives the full variable domain: NAGVMQNPRHLVRRRGQEARLRCSPMKGHSHVYWYRQLPEEGLKFMVYLQKENIIDESGMPKERFSAEFPKEGPSILRIQQVVRGDSAAYFCASSPPAFYGYTFGSGTRLTVV.

The rearrangement links TRBV6-4 to TRBJ2-1; 7 bases are shared with TRBD2. Per the germline V gene, CDR1 is MRHNA and CDR2 is SNTAGT. The ends lost 0 bases at V and 4 bases at J; junction bases unmatched: 6. The CDR3 runs 16 residues. In nucleotides, the CDR3 is TGTGCCAGCAGTGACTCGGCGGGGGACCCGTACAATGAGCAGTTCTTC. Protein sequence: CASSDSAGDPYNEQFF.

The rearrangement joins TRBV6-1 to TRBJ2-6; D is uncertain. V was clipped by 4 bases and J by 4 bases, with 11 bases between them. Per germline, CDR1 MNHNS and CDR2 SASEGT. The CDR3 contains 15 residues. The CDR3 DNA follows: TGTGCCAGCAGTGGAAGAGCTTTGGGGGCCAACGTCCTGACTTTC. Translation: CASSGRALGANVLTF.